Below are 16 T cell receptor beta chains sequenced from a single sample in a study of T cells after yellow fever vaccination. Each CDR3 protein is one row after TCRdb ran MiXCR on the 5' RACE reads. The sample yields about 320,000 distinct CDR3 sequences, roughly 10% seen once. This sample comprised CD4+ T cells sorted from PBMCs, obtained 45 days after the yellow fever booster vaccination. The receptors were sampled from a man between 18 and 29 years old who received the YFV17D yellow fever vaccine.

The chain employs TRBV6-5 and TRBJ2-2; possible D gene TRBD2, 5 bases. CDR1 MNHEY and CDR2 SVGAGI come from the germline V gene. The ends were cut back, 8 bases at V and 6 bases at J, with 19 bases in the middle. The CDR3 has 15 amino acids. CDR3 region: CASSRRALEPGELFF. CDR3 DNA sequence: TGTGCCAGCTCACGGCGGGCTTTAGAGCCCGGGGAGCTGTTTTTT.

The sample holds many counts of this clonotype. In DNA, the CDR3 is TGCAGCGTTAATCCGGGACAGGGATTGGTCACCTTC. This encodes CSVNPGQGLVTF. V gene TRBV29-1 combines with J gene TRBJ1-2, with 9 positions matching TRBD1. This CDR3 is built from 12 residues. The junction had 11 bases not matched to a gene; V was cut back by 5 bases and J by 13 bases. Germline CDR1 reads SQVTM; CDR2 reads ANQGSEA.

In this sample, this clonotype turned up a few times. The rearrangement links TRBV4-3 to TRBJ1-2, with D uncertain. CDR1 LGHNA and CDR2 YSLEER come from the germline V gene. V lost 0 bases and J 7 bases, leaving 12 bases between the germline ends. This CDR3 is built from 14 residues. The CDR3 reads CASSQDTVVGGYTF. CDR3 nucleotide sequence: TGCGCCAGCAGCCAAGATACGGTGGTGGGTGGCTACACCTTC.

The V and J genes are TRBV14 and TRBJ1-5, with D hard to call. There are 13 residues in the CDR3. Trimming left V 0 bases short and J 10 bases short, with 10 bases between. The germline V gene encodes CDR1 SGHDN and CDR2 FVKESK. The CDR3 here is CASSQDLAAPQHF. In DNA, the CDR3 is TGTGCCAGCAGCCAAGATTTGGCTGCTCCCCAGCATTTT.

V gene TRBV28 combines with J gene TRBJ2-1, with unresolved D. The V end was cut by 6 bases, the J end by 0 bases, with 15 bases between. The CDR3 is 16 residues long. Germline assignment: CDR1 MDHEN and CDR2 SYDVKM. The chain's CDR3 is CASSPLPPSSYNEQFF. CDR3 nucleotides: TGTGCCAGCAGCCCCCTGCCTCCCAGCTCCTACAATGAGCAGTTCTTC.

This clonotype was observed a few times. CDR3 DNA sequence: TGTGCCAGCAGTTTTGCGGGACAGGGGAACAATCAGCCCCAGCATTTT. Translated: CASSFAGQGNNQPQHF. The chain recombines TRBV12-3 or TRBV12-4 with TRBJ1-5, with 10 bases fitting TRBD1. This CDR3 is built from 16 residues. After removal of 3 bases from V and 3 bases from J, the junction contained 5 bases not matched to a gene.

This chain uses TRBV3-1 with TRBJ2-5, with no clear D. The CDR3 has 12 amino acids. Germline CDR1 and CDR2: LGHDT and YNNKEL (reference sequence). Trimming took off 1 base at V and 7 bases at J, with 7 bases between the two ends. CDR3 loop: CASSQGVGTQYF. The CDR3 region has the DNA TGTGCCAGCAGCCAAGGGGTGGGGACCCAGTACTTC.

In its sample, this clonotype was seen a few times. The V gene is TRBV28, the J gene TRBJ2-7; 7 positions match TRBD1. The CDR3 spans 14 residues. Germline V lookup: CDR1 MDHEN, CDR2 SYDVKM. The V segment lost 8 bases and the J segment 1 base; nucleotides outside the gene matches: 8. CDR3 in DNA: TGTGCCAGCCTCACCAGGGGGACATCCTACGAGCAGTACTTC. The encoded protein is CASLTRGTSYEQYF.

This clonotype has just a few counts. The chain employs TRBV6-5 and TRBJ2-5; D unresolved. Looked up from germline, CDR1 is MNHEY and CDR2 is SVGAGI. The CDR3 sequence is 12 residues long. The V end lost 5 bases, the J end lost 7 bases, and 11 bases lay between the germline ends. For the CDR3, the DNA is TGTGCCAGCAGTCCGGGTGATCGGACCCAGTACTTC. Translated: CASSPGDRTQYF.

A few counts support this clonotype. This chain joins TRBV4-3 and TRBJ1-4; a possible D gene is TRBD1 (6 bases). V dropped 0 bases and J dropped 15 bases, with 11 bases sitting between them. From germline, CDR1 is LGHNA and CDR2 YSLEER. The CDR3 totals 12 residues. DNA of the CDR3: TGCGCCAGCAGCCAAGAGGGGGGGCCGGTGTTTTTT. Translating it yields CASSQEGGPVFF.

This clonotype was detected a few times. The DNA of the CDR3 is TGTGCCAGCAGCTTAGTAGGTGTTTACGAGCAGTACGTC. It is translated as CASSLVGVYEQYV. The chain combines TRBV5-6 with TRBJ2-7; D is unresolved. In germline, CDR1 is SGHDT, CDR2 YYEEEE. This CDR3 contains 13 residues. The V gene lost 2 bases and the J gene lost 4 bases, with 10 bases spanning the gap.

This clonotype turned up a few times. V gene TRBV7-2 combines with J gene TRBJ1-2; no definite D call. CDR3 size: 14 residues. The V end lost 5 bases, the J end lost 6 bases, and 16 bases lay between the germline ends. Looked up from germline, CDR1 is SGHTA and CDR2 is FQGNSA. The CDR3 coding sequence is TGTGCCAGCAGCAGGTGGGAACAGCCGGATGGCTACACCTTC. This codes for CASSRWEQPDGYTF.

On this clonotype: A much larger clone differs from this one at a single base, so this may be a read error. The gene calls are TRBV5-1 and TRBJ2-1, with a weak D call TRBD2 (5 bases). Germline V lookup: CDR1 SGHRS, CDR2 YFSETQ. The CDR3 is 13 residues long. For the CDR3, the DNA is TGCGCCAGCAGCGGGCGGGCGTACAATGAGCTGTTCTTC. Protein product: CASSGRAYNELFF.

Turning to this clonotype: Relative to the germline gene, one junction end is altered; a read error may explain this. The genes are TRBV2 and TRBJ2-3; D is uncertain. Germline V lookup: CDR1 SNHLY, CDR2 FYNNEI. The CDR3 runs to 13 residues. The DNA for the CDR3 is TGTGCCAGCAGTGAAGGGGTGTCAGACACGCAGTATTTT. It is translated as CASSEGVSDTQYF.

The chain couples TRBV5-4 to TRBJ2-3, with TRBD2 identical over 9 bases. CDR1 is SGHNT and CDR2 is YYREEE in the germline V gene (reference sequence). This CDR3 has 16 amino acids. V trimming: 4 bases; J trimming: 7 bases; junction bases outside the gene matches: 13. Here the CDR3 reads CASSKSGGTFMNTQYF. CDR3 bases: TGTGCCAGCAGCAAGAGCGGGGGGACCTTTATGAATACGCAGTATTTT. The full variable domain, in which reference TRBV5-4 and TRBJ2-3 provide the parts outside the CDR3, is ETGVTQSPTHLIKTRGQQVTLRCSSQSGHNTVSWYQQALGQGPQFIFQYYREEENGRGNFPPRFSGLQFPNYSSELNVNALELDDSALYLCASSKSGGTFMNTQYFGPGTRLTVL.

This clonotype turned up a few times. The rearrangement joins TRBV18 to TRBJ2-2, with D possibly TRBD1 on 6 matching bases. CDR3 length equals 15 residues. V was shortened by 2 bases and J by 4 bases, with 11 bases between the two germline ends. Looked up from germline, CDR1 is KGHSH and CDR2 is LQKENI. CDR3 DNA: TGTGCCAGCTCACCATCTACAGGGAGCACCGGGGAGCTGTTTTTT. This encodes CASSPSTGSTGELFF.